The clone carrying this TCR beta chain was detected once. Antigen: not known. The data were obtained in a study of cytomegalovirus exposure and HLA in healthy donors. Study-level findings and limits: Indistinguishable V segments, including TRBV6-2 and TRBV6-3, were excluded. DRB1 showed the most TCR associations and HLA-C the fewest in a later analysis, as rates varied by HLA locus.

Primers for the PCR totalled 60 Vbeta and 13 Jbeta. TCRdb's copy holds only in-frame clones and misses some; the assay was immunoSEQ multiplex PCR. The sample shows 96,000 or so clones, roughly 74% of them seen only once. From germline, CDR1 is SGHRS and CDR2 YFSETQ. The CDR3 has 17 residues. The J segment lost 4 bases and the V segment lost 2 bases, leaving 10 bases of the junction unmatched. The J gene is TRBJ2-5, the V gene TRBV5-1; 11 nucleotides agree with TRBD2. Sample: PBMCs. The origin of this receptor is a woman in her seventies in good health and CMV-seropositive. The CDR3 sequence is CASSFGSSGRTRETQYF. For the CDR3, the DNA is TGCGCCAGCAGCTTTGGTTCTAGCGGGAGGACGAGAGAGACCCAGTACTTC.